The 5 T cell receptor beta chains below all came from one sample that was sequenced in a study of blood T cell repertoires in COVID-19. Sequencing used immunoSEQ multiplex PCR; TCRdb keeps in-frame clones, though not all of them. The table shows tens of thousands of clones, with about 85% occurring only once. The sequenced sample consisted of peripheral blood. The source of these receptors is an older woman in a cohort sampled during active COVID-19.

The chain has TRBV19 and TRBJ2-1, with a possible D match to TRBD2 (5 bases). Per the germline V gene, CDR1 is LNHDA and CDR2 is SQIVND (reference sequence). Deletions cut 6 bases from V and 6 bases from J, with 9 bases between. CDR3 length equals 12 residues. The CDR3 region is CASRVGSNEQFF. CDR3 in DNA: TGTGCCAGTAGGGTAGGGAGCAATGAGCAGTTCTTC.

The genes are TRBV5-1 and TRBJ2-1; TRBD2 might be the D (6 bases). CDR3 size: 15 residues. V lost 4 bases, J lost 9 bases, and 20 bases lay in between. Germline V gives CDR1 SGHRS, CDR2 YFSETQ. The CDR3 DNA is TGCGCCAGCAGCCCCGGGACTCCCAAGGTTGGTGAGCAGTTCTTC. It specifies CASSPGTPKVGEQFF.

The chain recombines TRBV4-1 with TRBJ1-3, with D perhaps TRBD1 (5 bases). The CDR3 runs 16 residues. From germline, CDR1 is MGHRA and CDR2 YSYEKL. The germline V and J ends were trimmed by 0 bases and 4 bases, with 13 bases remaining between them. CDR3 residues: CASSQDRVISGNTIYF. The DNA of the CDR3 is TGCGCCAGCAGCCAAGACAGGGTCATAAGCGGAAACACCATATATTTT.

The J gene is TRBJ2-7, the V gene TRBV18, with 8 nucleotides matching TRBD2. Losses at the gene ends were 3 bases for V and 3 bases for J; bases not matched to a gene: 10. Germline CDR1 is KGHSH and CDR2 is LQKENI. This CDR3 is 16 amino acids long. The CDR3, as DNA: TGTGCCAGCTCACCTAGGGGGGGGACTAGTAACTACGAGCAGTACTTC. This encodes CASSPRGGTSNYEQYF.

CDR3 region: CATYGTGELFF. CDR3 sequence (DNA): TGTGCCACCTACGGGACCGGGGAGCTGTTTTTT. This chain links TRBV24-1 with TRBJ2-2; no firm D call. V was clipped by 9 bases and J by 5 bases, with 6 bases between them. Per germline, CDR1 KGHDR and CDR2 SFDVKD. The CDR3 spans 11 residues.